The present T cell receptor beta chain was sequenced within a study of beta chain features in type 1 diabetes. Across the whole study: When patients were set against healthy donors, age, gender and cell yields were similar.

The CDR3 length is 15 residues. CDR1 and CDR2 (germline): SGHVS, FQNEAQ. Trimming left V 3 bases short and J 0 bases short, with 12 bases between. A few counts support this clone. Researchers reported sorting CD4+ naive, central memory, regulatory and stem cell-like memory cells via CD45RO/CCR7/CD25/CD127/CD95/CD27. Expressed TCRB transcripts were sequenced because the entire RNA isolate underwent reverse transcription. The method was immunoSEQ multiplex PCR; TCRdb's version includes in-frame clones alone and lacks a portion of them. The repertoire holds about 620,000 clones, with 15% to 19% as singletons.

Sequencing input: naive CD4+ T cells from blood. This sequence was found in a man in his late teens or twenties in good health. The chain couples TRBV7-8 to TRBJ2-7, with TRBD1 as a possible D gene (6 bases). The CDR3: CASSFSRTVSYEQYF. CDR3 coding DNA: TGTGCCAGCAGCTTCTCGAGGACAGTCTCCTACGAGCAGTACTTC. The complete variable domain, with remaining parts taken from reference TRBV7-8 and TRBJ2-7, reads GAGVSQSPRYKVAKRGQDVALRCDPISGHVSLFWYQQALGQGPEFLTYFQNEAQLDKSGLPSDRFFAERPEGSVSTLKIQRTQQEDSAVYLCASSFSRTVSYEQYFGPGTRLTVT.